Listed below are T cell receptor beta chains from one sample, sequenced in a study of OX40 agonist ivuxolimab in advanced cancers. Sequenced by immunoSEQ multiplex PCR; TCRdb stores in-frame clones only, minus some. Among just over 90,000 clones listed, roughly 90% were seen once. This material consisted of CD4+ or CD8+ T cells sorted from blood, taken in a trial of the OX40 agonist ivuxolimab. These receptors all come from an adult with an advanced solid tumor such as melanoma, head and neck, liver or kidney cancer. CDR3s leave out the opening cysteine and the closing phenylalanine or tryptophan. D genes are given only for firm matches.

d_gene,j_gene,v_gene,CDR3aa
-,TRBJ1-1,TRBV27,ASRSVGHNTEAF
-,TRBJ1-1,TRBV2,ANREGGTEAF
-,TRBJ2-7,TRBV15,ATSRESKASGQY
-,TRBJ2-7,TRBV25-1,ASSEFNRVDEQY
-,TRBJ2-7,TRBV27,ASSLVGQHYEQY
-,TRBJ2-2,TRBV6-5,ATIRDYTGELF
TRBD1,TRBJ1-6,TRBV6-4,ASSDTSTGGNSPLH
TRBD1,TRBJ2-3,TRBV9,ASSPRQGRTSTDTQY
TRBD1,TRBJ1-3,TRBV30,AWRPWTGSGNTIY
-,TRBJ2-7,TRBV5-1,ASSGGKVSYEQY
TRBD2,TRBJ2-5,TRBV19,ASSMGRGLAGQETQY
TRBD2,TRBJ2-2,TRBV7-2,ASSFPRTSGGAPGELF
-,TRBJ2-4,TRBV19,ASSIEAGLAKNIQY
-,TRBJ2-2,TRBV2,ASTAPGELF
-,TRBJ2-1,TRBV5-5,ASSSTYYSYNEQF
TRBD1,TRBJ1-2,TRBV7-7,ASTHPGTVLDYGYT
-,TRBJ1-4,TRBV7-8,ASTLPNEKLF